These T cell receptor beta chains were read from a single sample in a study of early T cells in non-severe SARS-CoV-2 infection. TCRdb reanalysed the 5' RACE reads using MiXCR and keeps one entry per CDR3 protein. Among roughly 61,000 distinct CDR3 sequences listed, roughly 13% were seen once. The source was whole blood, collected at baseline. Source of these receptors: an adult who was a healthcare worker with PCR-confirmed SARS-CoV-2 infection or an uninfected control (not recorded which). The CDR3 runs from the conserved cysteine through the conserved F or W. The D gene is left open where the match is weak. Expanded clones are given a class, and other clones once, few, many or no size at all.

cdr3_aa,cdr3_nt,j_call,v_call,d_call,clone_size
CASFYTGGILNTEAFF,TGTGCCAGCTTTTATACAGGGGGCATTCTGAACACTGAAGCTTTCTTT,TRBJ1-1,TRBV5-4,TRBD1,few
CASSLPISNTIYF,TGTGCCAGCAGTTTACCCATCTCAAACACCATATATTTT,TRBJ1-3,TRBV28,.,few
CASSWGGNTEAFF,TGTGCCAGCAGTTGGGGGGGGAACACTGAAGCTTTCTTT,TRBJ1-1,TRBV12-3/TRBV12-4,.,once
CSVLPLTTAAEAFF,TGCAGCGTTTTGCCCCTGACAACGGCGGCTGAAGCTTTCTTT,TRBJ1-1,TRBV29-1,.,many
CASSPSTVTGYTF,TGTGCCAGCAGCCCGTCGACGGTGACTGGCTACACCTTC,TRBJ1-2,TRBV3-1,.,.
CASRAGLTGELFF,TGTGCCAGCCGGGCGGGACTCACCGGGGAGCTGTTTTTT,TRBJ2-2,TRBV9,.,few
CSARGGTGLVTDTQYF,TGCAGTGCTAGGGGGGGGACGGGTTTAGTCACAGATACGCAGTATTTT,TRBJ2-3,TRBV20-1,TRBD2,many
CASSPQLAGGQNEQFF,TGTGCCAGCTCACCCCAACTAGCGGGGGGGCAAAATGAGCAGTTCTTC,TRBJ2-1,TRBV18,TRBD2,few
CSVALGPYEQYF,TGCAGCGTCGCCCTGGGGCCTTACGAGCAGTACTTC,TRBJ2-7,TRBV29-1,.,.
CASSYLSGTNSYEQYF,TGTGCCAGCAGTTACCTTTCCGGGACTAATTCCTACGAGCAGTACTTC,TRBJ2-7,TRBV6-2/TRBV6-3,TRBD2,.
CASSRQGGTEAFF,TGTGCCAGCAGCCGACAGGGCGGAACTGAAGCTTTCTTT,TRBJ1-1,TRBV6-5,TRBD1,few
CASSGLAGGGEQYF,TGTGCCAGCAGCGGACTAGCGGGGGGCGGCGAGCAGTACTTC,TRBJ2-7,TRBV6-1,TRBD2,few
CASSQVSFWDLQPTSEQFF,TGCGCCAGCAGCCAAGTCTCTTTTTGGGACCTACAACCGACGTCCGAGCAGTTCTTC,TRBJ2-1,TRBV4-1,.,.
CASSVELADTQYF,TGTGCCAGCAGCGTAGAACTAGCCGATACGCAGTATTTT,TRBJ2-3,TRBV9,.,.
CSVRTDFNNEQFF,TGCAGCGTCCGGACAGATTTTAACAATGAGCAGTTCTTC,TRBJ2-1,TRBV29-1,.,.
CASSLDTQGQVGYTF,TGTGCCAGCAGCTTAGACACACAGGGTCAGGTTGGCTACACCTTC,TRBJ1-2,TRBV7-2,.,many
CSATDRASSYEQYF,TGCAGTGCCACGGACAGGGCGAGCTCCTACGAGCAGTACTTC,TRBJ2-7,TRBV20-1,TRBD1,.
CASSPSNGGTIDNEQFF,TGTGCCAGCAGCCCTTCAAACGGGGGTACCATAGACAATGAGCAGTTCTTC,TRBJ2-1,TRBV7-9,.,many
CSVEEGSGTEAFF,TGCAGCGTTGAAGAGGGGAGTGGAACTGAAGCTTTCTTT,TRBJ1-1,TRBV29-1,.,.
CASSYSMGPQPQHF,TGTGCCAGCAGTTACTCGATGGGTCCGCAGCCCCAGCATTTT,TRBJ1-5,TRBV6-2/TRBV6-3,.,few
CSVVPGSEGRNEKLFF,TGCAGCGTCGTCCCGGGTTCTGAGGGGCGTAATGAAAAACTGTTTTTT,TRBJ1-4,TRBV29-1,.,many
CASSSGSGAYEQYF,TGTGCCAGCAGCTCGGGTAGCGGGGCTTACGAGCAGTACTTC,TRBJ2-7,TRBV5-8,TRBD2,.
CASSILAGGGEQYF,TGTGCCAGCAGCATTCTAGCGGGAGGGGGCGAGCAGTACTTC,TRBJ2-7,TRBV7-2,TRBD2,few
CAGAGTPTPYEQYF,TGTGCCGGTGCCGGGACACCTACCCCCTACGAGCAGTACTTC,TRBJ2-7,TRBV28,.,few
CSARAFPTSTDTQYF,TGCAGTGCTAGGGCCTTCCCCACTAGCACAGATACGCAGTATTTT,TRBJ2-3,TRBV20-1,.,many
CASSSTGRGYEQYF,TGTGCCAGCAGCTCGACAGGGCGCGGCTACGAGCAGTACTTC,TRBJ2-7,TRBV7-6,TRBD1,few
CAWSASRNSPLHF,TGTGCCTGGAGTGCCTCTCGGAATTCACCCCTCCACTTT,TRBJ1-6,TRBV30,.,.
CASSLAGDLDTQYF,TGTGCCAGCAGTTTGGCGGGGGATCTAGATACGCAGTATTTT,TRBJ2-3,TRBV12-3/TRBV12-4,TRBD2,.
CASNQRGPQNIQYF,TGTGCCAGCAACCAAAGAGGGCCACAAAACATTCAGTACTTC,TRBJ2-4,TRBV21-1,.,few
CASERTQGNQSQHF,TGTGCCAGCGAAAGGACACAGGGCAATCAGTCCCAGCATTTT,TRBJ1-5,TRBV19,.,.